The 30 T cell receptor beta chains in this list originate from one sample, sequenced in a study of CD8 T cells in Susac syndrome. RNA in amounts of about 0.5 to 1 ug was reverse transcribed with random hexamers. Each CDR3 protein is one row after TCRdb ran MiXCR on the immunoSEQ multiplex PCR reads. The repertoire holds roughly 130,000 distinct CDR3 sequences, approximately 94% seen once, with around 0.12% in the top ten. Material: CD4+ T cells from PBMCs. These receptors were obtained from a human donor with multiple sclerosis.

The J gene is TRBJ2-7, the V gene TRBV18; perhaps TRBD2 as D (6 bases). CDR1 is KGHSH, CDR2 LQKENI, per germline. The germline V and J ends were trimmed by 2 bases and 2 bases, with 16 bases remaining between them. The CDR3 is 16 residues long. CDR3 coding DNA: TGTGCCAGCTCACCAAGATCCGGGACTGACACCTACGAGCAGTACTTC. Translated, it gives CASSPRSGTDTYEQYF.

The chain joins TRBV7-9 to TRBJ1-1, with D perhaps matching TRBD1 (5 bases). Germline loops: CDR1 SEHNR, CDR2 FQNEAQ (reference sequence). V was cut by 3 bases and J by 1 base, with 15 bases left in between. This CDR3 has 16 amino acids. The CDR3 here is CASSFSLQGANTEAFF. The CDR3 DNA is TGTGCCAGCAGCTTTAGCCTGCAGGGCGCGAACACTGAAGCTTTCTTT.

The genes are TRBV5-6 and TRBJ2-5, with 9 bases matching TRBD2. The CDR3 length is 16 residues. Losses at the gene ends were 4 bases for V and 1 base for J; bases not matched to a gene: 8. Per the germline V gene, CDR1 is SGHDT and CDR2 is YYEEEE. The CDR3 here is CASSPPASGAQETQYF. CDR3 nucleotides: TGTGCCAGCAGCCCCCCGGCTAGCGGGGCCCAAGAGACCCAGTACTTC.

J is TRBJ1-1 and V is TRBV30; 7 nucleotides align to TRBD1. This CDR3 contains 12 residues. From germline, CDR1 is GTSNPN and CDR2 SVGIG (reference sequence). The CDR3 protein is CVSRGRNTEAFF. In nucleotides, the CDR3 is TGTGTCTCGAGGGGGCGCAACACTGAAGCTTTCTTT.

The chain combines TRBV19 with TRBJ2-1; D is undetermined. The CDR3 sequence is 15 residues long. In germline, CDR1 is LNHDA, CDR2 SQIVND (reference sequence). Trimming shortened V by 0 bases and J by 10 bases, and 16 bases separated the two germline ends. CDR3 nucleotide sequence: TGTGCCAGTAGTATAGATATAGGACCGGAATCGGAGCAGTTCTTC. Protein sequence: CASSIDIGPESEQFF.

The chain combines TRBV20-1 with TRBJ2-7, with 8 bases matching TRBD1. The CDR3 runs to 11 residues. The germline gives CDR1 DFQATT, CDR2 SNEGSKA (reference sequence). The ends lost 6 bases at V and 6 bases at J; junction bases unmatched: 4. CDR3 loop: CSAQGQAEQYF. For the CDR3, the DNA is TGCAGTGCCCAGGGACAGGCCGAGCAGTACTTC.

This sequence joins TRBV6-2 or TRBV6-3 and TRBJ2-7, with TRBD1 matching over 9 bases. The CDR3 is made up of 15 amino acids. Germline CDR1 MNHEY, CDR2 SVGEGT. With V trimmed by 6 bases and J by 3 bases, 9 bases remained unmatched. The CDR3, as DNA: TGTGCCAGCAGAGAACGGGGGACAGGGAACTACGAGCAGTACTTC. Protein: CASRERGTGNYEQYF.

The rearrangement uses TRBV7-9 and TRBJ2-6; D may be TRBD1 (6 bases). This CDR3 spans 14 amino acids. The germline gives CDR1 SEHNR, CDR2 FQNEAQ (reference sequence). V lost 4 bases and J lost 4, with 8 bases in between. Here the CDR3 DNA reads TGTGCCAGCAGCTGGGGGACAGGGGCCAACGTCCTGACTTTC. It translates to CASSWGTGANVLTF.

The chain combines TRBV2 with TRBJ2-3; 13 positions agree with TRBD2. This CDR3 is 17 amino acids long. Trimming cost V 5 bases and J 3 bases; bases outside gene matches: 8. The germline V gene encodes CDR1 SNHLY and CDR2 FYNNEI. CDR3 residues: CASSRYGLAGATDTQYF. In DNA form, the CDR3 reads TGTGCCAGCAGTAGATACGGACTAGCGGGAGCAACAGATACGCAGTATTTT. Full variable domain (rest looked up from reference TRBV2 and TRBJ2-3): EPEVTQTPSHQVTQMGQEVILRCVPISNHLYFYWYRQILGQKVEFLVSFYNNEISEKSEIFDDQFSVERPDGSNFTLKIRSTKLEDSAMYFCASSRYGLAGATDTQYFGPGTRLTVL.

The CDR3 sequence is CASSFNRNEKLFF. Here the CDR3 DNA reads TGTGCCAGCTCGTTTAACAGAAATGAAAAACTGTTTTTT. V and J are TRBV2 and TRBJ1-4; D is unclear. From germline, CDR1 is SNHLY and CDR2 FYNNEI. This CDR3 is 13 amino acids long. The V end lost 8 bases, the J end lost 5 bases, and 12 bases lay between the germline ends.

The chain combines TRBV5-1 with TRBJ2-5; 8 nucleotides align to TRBD1. The V segment lost 4 bases and the J segment 5 bases; nucleotides outside the gene matches: 10. This CDR3 contains 15 residues. From germline, CDR1 is SGHRS and CDR2 YFSETQ. CDR3 sequence reads: CASSATGQAGETQYF. DNA for the CDR3: TGCGCCAGCAGCGCGACGGGACAGGCTGGCGAGACCCAGTACTTC.

This rearrangement joins TRBV2 to TRBJ1-1; tentative D call: TRBD1 (5 bases). CDR3 size: 13 residues. The V end lost 2 bases, the J end lost 5 bases, and 9 bases lay between the germline ends. CDR1 and CDR2 (germline): SNHLY, FYNNEI. The CDR3: CASSESGLTEAFF. CDR3 DNA sequence: TGTGCCAGCAGTGAATCAGGGTTGACTGAAGCTTTCTTT.

The chain couples TRBV12-3 or TRBV12-4 to TRBJ2-6; tentatively, D is TRBD2 (6 bases). This CDR3 comprises 16 residues. With 10 bases removed from V and 0 bases from J, the gap between germline ends came to 16 bases. The chain's CDR3 is CATQTGGSSGANVLTF. The CDR3 DNA follows: TGTGCCACCCAAACCGGGGGAAGCTCTGGGGCCAACGTCCTGACTTTC.

The chain has TRBV3-1 and TRBJ1-4; no definite D call. CDR1 is LGHDT, CDR2 YNNKEL, per germline (reference sequence). The CDR3 length is 12 residues. Trimming removed 1 base from V and 7 bases from J, with 4 bases in between. As DNA, the CDR3 is TGTGCCAGCAGCCAAGGGGCTGAAAAACTGTTTTTT. This codes for CASSQGAEKLFF.

V and J are TRBV30 and TRBJ1-4; maybe TRBD1 (5 bases). The CDR3 is 10 residues long. Germline V gene data show CDR1 as GTSNPN and CDR2 as SVGIG (reference sequence). Between the trimmed V and J ends, which lost 7 bases and 7 bases, there was a span of 7 bases. DNA for the CDR3: TGTGCCTTCAGGGTTGAAAAACTGTTTTTT. It yields the protein CAFRVEKLFF.

V gene TRBV7-2 combines with J gene TRBJ1-5, with unresolved D. CDR3 length equals 13 residues. Germline V CDR1 and CDR2: SGHTA, FQGNSA. V was pared by 5 bases and J by 7 bases, with 12 bases between. This CDR3 reads CASSTDPVQPQHF. CDR3 DNA sequence: TGTGCCAGCAGCACAGATCCGGTCCAGCCCCAGCATTTT.

This clonotype was counted a single time. The chain is built from TRBV19 and TRBJ2-1; D not resolved. Germline V lookup: CDR1 LNHDA, CDR2 SQIVND (reference sequence). Trimming shortened V by 2 bases and J by 7 bases, and 6 bases separated the two germline ends. This CDR3 region has 12 residues. The CDR3 DNA follows: TGTGCCAGTAGTATATTGGGAAATGAGCAGTTCTTC. Translating it yields CASSILGNEQFF.

The V and J genes are TRBV9 and TRBJ1-4, with D unclear. The ends were cut back, 4 bases at V and 7 bases at J, with 11 bases in the middle. This CDR3 region has 13 residues. Germline V lookup: CDR1 SGDLS, CDR2 YYNGEE. DNA for the CDR3: TGTGCCAGCAGCCCCCCGGGGAGTGAAAAACTGTTTTTT. This sequence encodes CASSPPGSEKLFF.

The chain recombines TRBV29-1 with TRBJ1-1; D is perhaps TRBD1 (5 bases). Trimming stripped 6 bases from V and 8 bases from J, with 13 bases between. The CDR3 covers 11 residues. CDR1 and CDR2 (germline): SQVTM, ANQGSEA. The CDR3: CSVGDGREAFF. DNA for the CDR3: TGCAGCGTCGGGGACGGGCGAGAAGCTTTCTTT. The full variable domain, completed using reference TRBV29-1 and TRBJ1-1, is SAVISQKPSRDICQRGTSLTIQCQVDSQVTMMFWYRQQPGQSLTLIATANQGSEATYESGFVIDKFPISRPNLTFSTLTVSNMSPEDSSIYLCSVGDGREAFFGQGTRLTVV.

This rearrangement joins TRBV7-9 to TRBJ2-3; 13 bases are a match to TRBD2. The J segment lost 0 bases and the V segment lost 8 bases, leaving 8 bases of the junction unmatched. Per germline, CDR1 SEHNR and CDR2 FQNEAQ (reference sequence). This CDR3 has 17 amino acids. CDR3 nucleotide sequence: TGTGCCAGCGAACTAGCGGGAGGGTTCTTGAGCACAGATACGCAGTATTTT. Its protein is CASELAGGFLSTDTQYF.

This chain connects TRBV18 to TRBJ2-7; 7 nucleotides match TRBD1. The trim removed 3 bases at V and 6 bases at J, leaving 8 bases unmatched. The length of the CDR3 is 14 residues. Germline V lookup: CDR1 KGHSH, CDR2 LQKENI. The CDR3: CASSPDRVRVEQYF. CDR3 DNA: TGTGCCAGCTCACCCGACAGGGTTAGGGTCGAGCAGTACTTC.

The chain combines TRBV5-1 with TRBJ2-7, with a possible D match to TRBD1 (5 bases). The germline V gene encodes CDR1 SGHRS and CDR2 YFSETQ. V dropped 4 bases and J dropped 6 bases, with 11 bases sitting between them. This CDR3 region has 12 residues. In DNA form, the CDR3 reads TGCGCCAGCAGCGCTACAGGAGCCGAGCAGTACTTC. This encodes CASSATGAEQYF.

The chain employs TRBV9 and TRBJ1-3; D gene uncertain. CDR1 and CDR2 from the germline V gene are SGDLS and YYNGEE. Deletions cut 4 bases from V and 4 bases from J, with 15 bases between. This CDR3 is built from 15 residues. CDR3 protein: CASSLGPLGGNTIYF. The CDR3 nucleotides read TGTGCCAGCAGCCTCGGGCCTCTTGGGGGAAACACCATATATTTT.

J is TRBJ2-2 and V is TRBV12-3 or TRBV12-4; D remains ambiguous. This CDR3 comprises 10 residues. The germline V and J ends were trimmed by 6 bases and 10 bases, with 6 bases remaining between them. The CDR3 spells CASRGSELFF. The CDR3 DNA reads TGTGCCAGCAGAGGGTCGGAGCTGTTTTTT.

The chain has TRBV30 and TRBJ1-5; D uncertain. CDR1 and CDR2 from the germline V gene are GTSNPN and SVGIG (reference sequence). V lost 5 bases and J lost 0, with 8 bases in between. This CDR3 region has 13 residues. For the CDR3, the DNA is TGTGCCTGGGCCGACAATAGCAATCAGCCCCAGCATTTT. Protein sequence: CAWADNSNQPQHF.

The count of this clonotype is one. The chain combines TRBV19 with TRBJ1-5; D is uncertain. The CDR3 length is 13 residues. V was pared by 5 bases and J by 5 bases, with 10 bases between. Per germline, CDR1 LNHDA and CDR2 SQIVND (reference sequence). The CDR3 loop is CASSRQPDQPQHF. In DNA, the CDR3 is TGTGCCAGTAGTCGGCAGCCAGATCAGCCCCAGCATTTT. Full variable domain (outside the CDR3, taken from reference TRBV19 and TRBJ1-5): DGGITQSPKYLFRKEGQNVTLSCEQNLNHDAMYWYRQDPGQGLRLIYYSQIVNDFQKGDIAEGYSVSREKKESFPLTVTSAQKNPTAFYLCASSRQPDQPQHFGDGTRLSIL.

This chain connects TRBV3-1 to TRBJ2-2, with TRBD2 matching over 9 bases. Trimming removed 5 bases from V and 5 bases from J; junction bases left unmatched: 6. Germline values: CDR1 LGHDT, CDR2 YNNKEL (reference sequence). The CDR3 runs to 15 residues. The chain's CDR3 is CASSYVLAGTGELFF. Here the CDR3 DNA reads TGTGCCAGCAGCTATGTGCTAGCGGGGACCGGGGAGCTGTTTTTT.

This clonotype was recorded only once. V and J are TRBV2 and TRBJ2-2; a weak D match, TRBD2 (6 bases). V lost 6 bases and J lost 1, with 12 bases in between. Per germline, CDR1 SNHLY and CDR2 FYNNEI. The CDR3 covers 15 residues. CDR3: CASREGRWNTGELFF. The CDR3, as DNA: TGTGCCAGCAGGGAGGGACGGTGGAACACCGGGGAGCTGTTTTTT. Complete variable domain (other parts from reference TRBV2 and TRBJ2-2): EPEVTQTPSHQVTQMGQEVILRCVPISNHLYFYWYRQILGQKVEFLVSFYNNEISEKSEIFDDQFSVERPDGSNFTLKIRSTKLEDSAMYFCASREGRWNTGELFFGEGSRLTVL.

The V gene is TRBV20-1, the J gene TRBJ1-5; TRBD1 is a possible D gene (5 bases). This CDR3 comprises 15 residues. Trimming shortened V by 3 bases and J by 2 bases, and 14 bases separated the two germline ends. Looked up from germline, CDR1 is DFQATT and CDR2 is SNEGSKA (reference sequence). The DNA for the CDR3 is TGCAGTGCTAGTAAGGCAGGGCTTGGCAATCAGCCCCAGCATTTT. Translation gives CSASKAGLGNQPQHF.

This chain links TRBV18 with TRBJ1-5, with 9 positions matching TRBD1. V trimming: 3 bases; J trimming: 1 base; junction bases outside the gene matches: 10. Per germline, CDR1 KGHSH and CDR2 LQKENI. The CDR3 is 18 amino acids. The CDR3 here is CASSPEPSGTGSNQPQHF. CDR3 nucleotide sequence: TGTGCCAGCTCACCGGAACCATCCGGGACAGGGAGCAATCAGCCCCAGCATTTT.